The text below deals with one T cell receptor (beta chain). These data belong to a study of cytomegalovirus exposure and HLA in healthy donors. The PCR was carried out with 60 Vbeta primers and 13 Jbeta primers. This table comes from immunoSEQ multiplex PCR, and its TCRdb copy is limited to in-frame clones, with some not included. The repertoire holds some 200,000 clones, with 80% to 85% as singletons. Likely unrecorded immune exposures existed in these nominally healthy donors. This sequence originates from a man aged 35 to 55 in good health and CMV-seropositive. Material for sequencing was PBMCs.

CDR3 DNA sequence: TGTGCCAGCGAACCTCCGGGTGGAGAGACCCAGTACTTC. This encodes CASEPPGGETQYF. The V gene is TRBV7-9, the J gene TRBJ2-5, with D unclear. V lost 8 bases, J lost 4 bases, and 14 bases lay in between. The germline V gene has CDR1 SEHNR and CDR2 FQNEAQ (reference sequence). The CDR3 length is 13 residues.